The 5 T cell receptor beta chains below come from one sample, sequenced in a study of blood T cell repertoires in COVID-19. Method: immunoSEQ multiplex PCR; TCRdb's copy keeps in-frame clones and lacks some. The data hold about 240,000 clones, with roughly 83% observed a single time. Material: peripheral blood. The origin of the receptors is a woman older than 75 with acute or convalescent COVID-19.

V and J are TRBV7-2 and TRBJ1-5; 9 bases match TRBD1. The CDR3 has 16 amino acids. V shed 6 bases, J shed 0 bases, and the junction held 6 bases outside the gene matches. The germline V gene has CDR1 SGHTA and CDR2 FQGNSA. This CDR3 reads CASRPGQGYSNQPQHF. CDR3 DNA sequence: TGTGCCAGCAGGCCGGGACAGGGTTATAGCAATCAGCCCCAGCATTTT.

The chain combines TRBV15 with TRBJ2-4; TRBD2 matches 9 bases. This CDR3 has 21 amino acids. The trim removed 0 bases at V and 0 bases at J, leaving 15 bases unmatched. Germline lookup yields CDR1 LNHNV and CDR2 YYDKDF (reference sequence). The CDR3 sequence is CATSRDPLLAGRIIAKNIQYF. The DNA of the CDR3 is TGTGCCACCAGCAGAGATCCCCTTCTAGCGGGGCGGATAATAGCCAAAAACATTCAGTACTTC. Using reference TRBV15 and TRBJ2-4 for the parts outside the CDR3, the full variable domain is DAMVIQNPRYQVTQFGKPVTLSCSQTLNHNVMYWYQQKSSQAPKLLFHYYDKDFNNEADTPDNFQSRRPNTSFCFLDIRSPGLGDTAMYLCATSRDPLLAGRIIAKNIQYFGAGTRLSVL.

This clone was observed a handful of times. The J gene is TRBJ2-2, the V gene TRBV18; D might be TRBD1 (5 bases). This CDR3 has 17 amino acids. Germline V lookup: CDR1 KGHSH, CDR2 LQKENI. V gave up 1 base and J gave up 5 bases, with 17 bases separating them. CDR3 sequence (DNA): TGTGCCAGCTCACCACAGAGACAGCATCAAGGGACCGGGGAGCTGTTTTTT. This codes for CASSPQRQHQGTGELFF.

The chain is built from TRBV5-4 and TRBJ1-1, with unresolved D. The germline V gene has CDR1 SGHNT and CDR2 YYREEE (reference sequence). V lost 4 bases to trimming and J lost 0 bases, with 13 bases between them. CDR3 length: 15 residues. The CDR3 DNA reads as TGTGCCAGCAGCCCTGGACGGGGAATGAACACTGAAGCTTTCTTT. Amino acids: CASSPGRGMNTEAFF.

The V gene is TRBV28, the J gene TRBJ1-5; D is possibly TRBD1 (6 bases). Germline CDR1 MDHEN, CDR2 SYDVKM. V was trimmed by 9 bases and J by 3 bases, leaving 12 bases between them. The CDR3 length is 13 residues. CDR3 residues: CASRGQINQPQHF. The CDR3 DNA sequence: TGTGCCAGTCGAGGACAGATCAATCAGCCCCAGCATTTT. Complete variable domain (other parts from reference TRBV28 and TRBJ1-5): DVKVTQSSRYLVKRTGEKVFLECVQDMDHENMFWYRQDPGLGLRLIYFSYDVKMKEKGDIPEGYSVSREKKERFSLILESASTNQTSMYLCASRGQINQPQHFGDGTRLSIL.